This TCR beta chain was observed in a study of T cells in Graves' hyperthyroidism and ophthalmopathy. Germline CDR1 reads SEHNR; CDR2 reads FQNEAQ (reference sequence). V lost 4 bases to trimming and J lost 3 bases, with 16 bases between them. The length of the CDR3 is 15 residues. The table lists this clonotype with a few counts. Amplified regions were TCR beta CDR3 sequences from RNA transcripts. The HTBI primer set drove a first-round RT-PCR of the TCR CDR3. TCRdb processed the multiplex PCR reads anew with MiXCR; each CDR3 protein has one entry. Found here are roughly 840,000 distinct CDR3 sequences, over 35% of them singletons; the top ten hold approximately 10%.

The chain combines TRBV7-9 with TRBJ2-7; D may be TRBD1 or TRBD2 (5 bases each). The sequenced sample was blood. This clonotype was sampled from a man aged 18 to 35 with Graves' hyperthyroidism. CDR3 nucleotide sequence: TGTGCCAGCAGCTCCTCGGGACGGCGAAACTACGAGCAGTACTTC. Translating it yields CASSSSGRRNYEQYF. The entire variable domain, with the rest obtained from reference TRBV7-9 and TRBJ2-7, is as follows: DTGVSQNPRHKITKRGQNVTFRCDPISEHNRLYWYRQTLGQGPEFLTYFQNEAQLEKSRLLSDRFSAERPKGSFSTLEIQRTEQGDSAMYLCASSSSGRRNYEQYFGPGTRLTVT.